Listed below are T cell receptor beta chains from one sample, sequenced in a study of cytomegalovirus exposure and HLA in healthy donors. Assay: immunoSEQ multiplex PCR; the TCRdb copy retains only in-frame clones and omits some. The data contain under 200,000 clones, over 75% of them singletons. The source material was PBMCs. Receptor source: a woman aged 50 to 65 in good health and CMV-seronegative. The conserved cysteine and the conserved F or W are not part of the CDR3 here. D genes are given only for firm matches.

TRBV19	TRBD2	TRBJ2-7	ASSPSGGGSYEQY
TRBV5-4	TRBD2	TRBJ2-5	ASSGGAKGETQY
TRBV9	.	TRBJ2-3	ASSPNADTQY
TRBV19	.	TRBJ2-2	ASSIGAGWLVTGELF
TRBV7-2	TRBD2	TRBJ2-3	ASSLLLAGGTDTQY
TRBV5-1	TRBD2	TRBJ2-3	ASKAVSGADTQY
TRBV11-2	.	TRBJ2-3	ASSLDRYTDTQY
TRBV6-5	.	TRBJ1-2	ASSQFGGKWSYT
TRBV5-1	TRBD1	TRBJ2-5	ASSLGQGSQETQY
TRBV29-1	TRBD1	TRBJ2-7	SAKGQNLYEQY
TRBV28	.	TRBJ1-5	ASSLRFSNQPQH
TRBV2	TRBD2	TRBJ2-1	ASRGNGLAGGENEQF
TRBV11-2	.	TRBJ2-2	ASSLAGSGELF
TRBV6-6	TRBD2	TRBJ2-7	ASSPGSGGHEQY
TRBV2	TRBD1	TRBJ1-1	ASSSGGLNTEAF
TRBV5-1	TRBD2	TRBJ2-5	ASSLFPAGGTPDTQY
TRBV9	.	TRBJ1-3	ASSPRTDSGNTIY
TRBV10-3	.	TRBJ2-7	AISESWAPLYEQY
TRBV27	.	TRBJ2-6	ASRWQASGANVLT
TRBV5-8	.	TRBJ1-6	ASSLETVDSYNSPLH
TRBV18	.	TRBJ2-1	ASSPHSGNNEQF
TRBV28	.	TRBJ2-5	ASSLEGWETQY
TRBV6-5	.	TRBJ1-1	ASSRGQLNTEAF
TRBV7-6	TRBD2	TRBJ2-7	ASSPGLVSYEQY
TRBV5-6	TRBD2	TRBJ2-2	ASSLPSGVGGELF
TRBV5-1	TRBD2	TRBJ2-1	ASSFTSGRLYNEQF
TRBV25-1	.	TRBJ2-7	ASSEPRGGASYEQY
TRBV7-3	TRBD1	TRBJ1-2	ASSQDPGQEGYA
TRBV5-1	TRBD1	TRBJ2-7	ASSLVTGTYEQY
TRBV25-1	TRBD1	TRBJ1-1	ASSAGTGIDTEAF
TRBV30	.	TRBJ1-4	AWSFGTSDEKLF
TRBV27	.	TRBJ2-6	ASSSFLSGANVLT
TRBV2	TRBD2	TRBJ2-7	ASSRPGLAYEQY
TRBV11-2	.	TRBJ2-5	ASSPGALETQY
TRBV10-3	TRBD2	TRBJ2-5	AISESGLAGGPSETQY
TRBV9	.	TRBJ2-2	ASSPRDSHTGELF
TRBV5-8	TRBD1	TRBJ2-7	ASSWTGGTYEQY
TRBV29-1	.	TRBJ1-3	SVAGGKGNTIY
TRBV18	.	TRBJ1-5	ASSQHVNQPQH
TRBV10-3	TRBD1	TRBJ2-5	AISDRDREETQY
TRBV9	TRBD2	TRBJ2-5	ASSGAGGTQETQY
TRBV11-2	TRBD2	TRBJ2-3	ASSLVGLAGTDTQY
TRBV4-1	TRBD1	TRBJ2-7	ASSQAPGQGYEQY
TRBV6-4	TRBD1	TRBJ1-2	ASRETGGAGYGYT
TRBV5-4	TRBD2	TRBJ2-3	ASSLLAGEGGQY
TRBV10-3	.	TRBJ1-5	ATGGQGSNQPQH